Sequencing of this T cell receptor beta chain was carried out in a study of blood T cell repertoires in COVID-19. Repertoires were generated with immunoSEQ multiplex PCR, while TCRdb's copy carries only in-frame clones and drops some. Of fewer than 250,000 clones in the sample, about four fifths were seen once. The germline V gene has CDR1 SGDLS and CDR2 YYNGEE. The V gene end was trimmed by 9 bases and the J gene end by 3 bases; junction bases not matched to a gene: 9. This CDR3 region has 14 residues. The receptor's source is a woman aged 55-70 years with COVID-19, enrolled during active disease. V is TRBV9 and J is TRBJ2-3, with 8 bases fitting TRBD2. The sequenced sample consisted of peripheral blood. This CDR3 is CATTSGSLTDTQYF. CDR3 in DNA: TGTGCCACCACAAGCGGGAGTTTGACAGATACGCAGTATTTT.